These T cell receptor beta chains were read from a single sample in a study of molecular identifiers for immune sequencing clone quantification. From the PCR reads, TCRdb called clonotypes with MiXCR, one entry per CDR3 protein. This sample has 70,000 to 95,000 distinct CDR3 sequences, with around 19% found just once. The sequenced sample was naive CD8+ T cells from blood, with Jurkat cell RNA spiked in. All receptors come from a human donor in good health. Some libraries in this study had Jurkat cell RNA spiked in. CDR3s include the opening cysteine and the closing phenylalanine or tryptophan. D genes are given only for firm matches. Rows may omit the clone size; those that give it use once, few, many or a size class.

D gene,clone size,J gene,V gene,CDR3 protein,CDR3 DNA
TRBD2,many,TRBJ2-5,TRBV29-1,CSVAPGLAQETQYF,TGCAGCGTCGCACCGGGACTAGCTCAAGAGACCCAGTACTTC
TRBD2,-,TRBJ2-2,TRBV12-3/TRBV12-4,CASSPTSGGNTGELFF,TGTGCCAGCAGTCCAACTAGCGGGGGGAACACCGGGGAGCTGTTTTTT
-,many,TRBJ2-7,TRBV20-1,CSAGLGGNYEQYF,TGCAGTGCAGGATTAGGCGGGAACTACGAGCAGTACTTC
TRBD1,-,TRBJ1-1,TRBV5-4,CASSLQGANTEAFF,TGTGCCAGCAGCTTACAGGGGGCGAACACTGAAGCTTTCTTT
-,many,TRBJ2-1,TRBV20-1,CSAPRAQVRNEQFF,TGCAGTGCTCCGCGGGCCCAAGTGAGAAATGAGCAGTTCTTC
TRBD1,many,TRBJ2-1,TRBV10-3,CAISETGGSYNEQFF,TGTGCCATCAGTGAGACAGGGGGTTCCTACAATGAGCAGTTCTTC
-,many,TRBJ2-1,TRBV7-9,CASSATYNEQFF,TGTGCCAGCAGCGCAACATACAATGAGCAGTTCTTC
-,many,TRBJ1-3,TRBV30,CAWNGGVSGNTIYF,TGTGCCTGGAATGGGGGGGTCTCTGGAAACACCATATATTTT
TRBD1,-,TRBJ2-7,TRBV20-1,CSARSRDRGRGPGEQYF,TGCAGTGCTAGATCCCGGGACAGGGGGCGCGGTCCCGGCGAGCAGTACTTC
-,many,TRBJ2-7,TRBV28,CASSFDSGGPTYEQYF,TGTGCCAGCAGTTTTGATTCCGGGGGACCAACCTACGAGCAGTACTTC
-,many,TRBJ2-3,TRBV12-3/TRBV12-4,CASSAQGFLDTQYF,TGTGCCAGCAGTGCCCAGGGGTTTCTAGATACGCAGTATTTT
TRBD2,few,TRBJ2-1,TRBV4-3,CASSQGAVGLAGGSSYNEQFF,TGCGCCAGCAGCCAAGGAGCCGTCGGACTAGCGGGGGGGAGCTCCTACAATGAGCAGTTCTTC
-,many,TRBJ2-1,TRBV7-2,CASSLAKGTEQFF,TGTGCCAGCAGCTTAGCTAAGGGTACTGAGCAGTTCTTC
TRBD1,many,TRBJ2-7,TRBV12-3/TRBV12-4,CASSPGQALYEQYF,TGTGCCAGCAGCCCGGGACAGGCTCTCTACGAGCAGTACTTC
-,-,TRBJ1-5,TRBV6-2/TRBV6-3,CASTGFSNQPQHF,TGTGCCAGCACTGGGTTTAGCAATCAGCCCCAGCATTTT
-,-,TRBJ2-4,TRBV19,CASSIWSGAKNIQYF,TGTGCCAGTAGTATATGGTCCGGAGCCAAAAACATTCAGTACTTC
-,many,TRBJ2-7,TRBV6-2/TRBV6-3,CASSILGRDRTWESYEQYF,TGTGCCAGCAGTATCCTCGGGCGGGATCGGACCTGGGAGTCCTACGAGCAGTACTTC
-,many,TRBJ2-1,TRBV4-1,CASSQAGRGPSFYNEQFF,TGCGCCAGCAGCCAAGCCGGTCGGGGGCCTTCCTTCTACAATGAGCAGTTCTTC
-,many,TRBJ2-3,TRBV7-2,CASSFEGSDTQYF,TGTGCCAGCAGCTTCGAGGGGTCGGATACGCAGTATTTT
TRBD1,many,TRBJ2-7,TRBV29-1,CSVVGQPSYEQYF,TGCAGCGTTGTGGGACAGCCCTCCTACGAGCAGTACTTC
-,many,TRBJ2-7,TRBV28,CASSSARVDYEQYF,TGTGCCAGCAGTTCCGCCCGCGTAGACTACGAGCAGTACTTC
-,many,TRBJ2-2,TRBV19,CASKEQGNTGELFF,TGTGCCAGTAAGGAACAGGGAAACACCGGGGAGCTGTTTTTT
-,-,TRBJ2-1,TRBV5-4,CASSSPRDGVNEQFF,TGTGCCAGCAGCTCGCCCCGGGACGGCGTCAATGAGCAGTTCTTC
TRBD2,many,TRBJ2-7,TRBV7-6,CASSPHIAGGENEQYF,TGTGCCAGCAGCCCCCATATAGCGGGAGGTGAAAACGAGCAGTACTTC
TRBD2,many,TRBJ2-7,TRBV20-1,CSARGGLAGGVYEQYF,TGCAGTGCTAGAGGGGGGCTAGCGGGGGGGGTGTACGAGCAGTACTTC
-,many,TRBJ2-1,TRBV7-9,CASAPEGFSSYNEQFF,TGTGCCAGCGCACCCGAGGGCTTTTCATCCTACAATGAGCAGTTCTTC
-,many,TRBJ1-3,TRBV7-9,CASKPGGDSGNTIYF,TGTGCCAGCAAACCGGGGGGTGACTCTGGAAACACCATATATTTT